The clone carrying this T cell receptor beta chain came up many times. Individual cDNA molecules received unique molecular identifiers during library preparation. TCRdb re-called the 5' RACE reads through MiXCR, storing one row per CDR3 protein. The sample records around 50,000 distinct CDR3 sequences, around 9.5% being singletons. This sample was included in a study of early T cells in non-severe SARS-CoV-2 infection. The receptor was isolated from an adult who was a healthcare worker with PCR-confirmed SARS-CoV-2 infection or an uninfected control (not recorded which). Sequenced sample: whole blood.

The chain's CDR3 is CAWVRQMNTEAFF. The CDR3 region has the DNA TGTGCCTGGGTGAGACAGATGAACACTGAAGCTTTCTTT. This sequence joins TRBV30 and TRBJ1-1; D perhaps matches TRBD1 (5 bases). The CDR3 contains 13 residues. The germline V gene has CDR1 GTSNPN and CDR2 SVGIG (reference sequence). Trimming cost V 5 bases and J 0 bases, with 10 bases left between them.